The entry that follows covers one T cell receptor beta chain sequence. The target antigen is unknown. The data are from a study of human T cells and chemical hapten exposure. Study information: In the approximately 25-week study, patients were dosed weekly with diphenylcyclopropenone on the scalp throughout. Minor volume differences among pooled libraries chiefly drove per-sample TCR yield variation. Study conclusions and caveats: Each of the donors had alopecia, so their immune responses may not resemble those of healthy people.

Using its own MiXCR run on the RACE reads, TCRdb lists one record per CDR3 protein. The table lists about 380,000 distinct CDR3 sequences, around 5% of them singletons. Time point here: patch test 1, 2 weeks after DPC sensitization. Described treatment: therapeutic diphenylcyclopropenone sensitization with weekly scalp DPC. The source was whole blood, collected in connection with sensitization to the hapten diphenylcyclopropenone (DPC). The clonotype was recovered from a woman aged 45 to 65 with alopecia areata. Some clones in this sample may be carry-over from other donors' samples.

The CDR3 region has the DNA TGCGCCAGCAGCCAAGGTGGACGGAACTCGGAGCAGTTCTTC. Translated, it gives CASSQGGRNSEQFF. The chain is built from TRBV4-3 and TRBJ2-1; D is undetermined. The V gene lost 1 base and the J gene lost 10 bases, with 14 bases spanning the gap. Germline V lookup: CDR1 LGHNA, CDR2 YSLEER. The CDR3 has 14 amino acids.